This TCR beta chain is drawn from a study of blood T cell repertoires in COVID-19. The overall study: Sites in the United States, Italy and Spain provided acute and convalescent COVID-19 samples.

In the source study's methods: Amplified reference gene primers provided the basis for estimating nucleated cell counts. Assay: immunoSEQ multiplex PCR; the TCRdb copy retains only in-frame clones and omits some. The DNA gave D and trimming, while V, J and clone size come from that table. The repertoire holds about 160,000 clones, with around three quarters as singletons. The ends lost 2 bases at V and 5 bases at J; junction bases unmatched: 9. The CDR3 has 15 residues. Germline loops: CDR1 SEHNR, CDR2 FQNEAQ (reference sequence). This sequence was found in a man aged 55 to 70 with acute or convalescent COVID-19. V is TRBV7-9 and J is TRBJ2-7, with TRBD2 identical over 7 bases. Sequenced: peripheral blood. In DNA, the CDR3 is TGTGCCAGCAGCTTATGGTCGGGGGGTGAGGACGAGCAGTACTTC. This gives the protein CASSLWSGGEDEQYF.